This TCR beta chain was recovered during a study of cytomegalovirus exposure and HLA in healthy donors. Study-wide results and caveats: Solely CMV serostatus was available to characterize immune exposure.

Healthy people donating bone marrow made up the donors. Vbeta (60) and Jbeta (13) primers were used in the PCR. Profiling relied on immunoSEQ multiplex PCR, and the TCRdb table lists in-frame clones only, not all of them. The repertoire consists of roughly 120,000 clones, with around 82% occurring once and the leading ten covering around 5.8%. CDR1 SGHRS and CDR2 YFSETQ come from the germline V gene. V gave up 6 bases and J gave up 6 bases; unmatched junction bases: 14. This CDR3 comprises 16 residues. Worth noting for this clone: No antigen is known for it.

This clonotype was obtained from a woman aged 25 to 39 in good health and CMV-seropositive. The sample comprised PBMCs. The chain links TRBV5-1 to TRBJ2-7; 11 bases align to TRBD2. The CDR3 protein is CASNPSLAGGPSEQYF. DNA for the CDR3: TGCGCCAGCAATCCCTCTTTAGCGGGAGGGCCCAGCGAGCAGTACTTC.